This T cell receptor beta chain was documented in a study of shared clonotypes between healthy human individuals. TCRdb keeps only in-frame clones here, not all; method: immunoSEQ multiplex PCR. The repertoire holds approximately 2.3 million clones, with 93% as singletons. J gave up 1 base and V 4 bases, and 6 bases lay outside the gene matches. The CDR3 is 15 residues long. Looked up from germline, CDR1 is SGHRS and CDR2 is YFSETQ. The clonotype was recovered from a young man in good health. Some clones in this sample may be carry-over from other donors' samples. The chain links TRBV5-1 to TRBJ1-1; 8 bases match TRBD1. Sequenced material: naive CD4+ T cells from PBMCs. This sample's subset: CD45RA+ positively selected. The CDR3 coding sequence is TGCGCCAGCAGCCCTCGGACAGGGACGAACACTGAAGCTTTCTTT. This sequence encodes CASSPRTGTNTEAFF.